This TCR beta chain was profiled in a study of T cells after posttransplantation cyclophosphamide (dated by TCRdb to 2015 to 2016). Broadly, across the study: Using TRB sequencing, the study followed how the T cell repertoire rebuilt after myeloablative bone marrow transplantation with posttransplantation cyclophosphamide given as GVHD prophylaxis. Samples from about 35 PTCy-treated patients, along with samples from about 17 of their related bone marrow donors, underwent antigen receptor sequencing. Blood from all 30 or so PTCy patients with 1-year posttransplant specimens was subjected to TRB sequencing. In 3 patients, up to roughly 3 additional blood samples taken between 2 and 5.2 years after transplant also underwent TRB sequencing, as did pretransplant blood from 4 patients. TRA and TRB clonality were tightly correlated in about ten samples, so subsequent TCR analyses focused on TRB only. Public TRB sequences were compared against a database of over 3,000 sequences linked to responses to pathogens, tumor antigens, self-antigens and alloantigens.

TRB sequencing used genomic DNA with the immunoSEQ assay at survey resolution or the hsTCRB kit. In the authors' own workflow: The immunoSEQ software was used for initial read processing, and the LymphoSeq R package was used for repertoire analyses. Clonality was calculated as 1 minus normalized Shannon entropy, and the Gini coefficient was also calculated for each TRB dataset. Phenotypes of unsorted samples were inferred by mapping TRB sequences from sorted subsets of the recipient or donor onto the same recipient's unsorted samples. TCRdb carries this immuneACCESS record with in-frame sequences only. Its versions omit some clonotypes, under half of them owing to an unresolved V gene in the studies checked, with the rest unexplained. D and trimming were read from the DNA, whereas the V and J calls and clone size are those reported in that table. This sample holds almost 35,000 clones in total, without any singletons. In total, the top ten clones hold less than 7.5% of the sample.

The CDR3 goes from the cysteine to the phenylalanine over 15 residues. CDR3 DNA only is kept here, 45 bases in frame from base 1. Based on the germline V gene, the CDR1 and CDR2 sequences are SGDLS and YYNGEE. Trimming leaves V shorter by 5 bases and J shorter by 3 bases, with the junction holding 3 bases beyond the gene matches. Points the paper makes about the study in general: The TRB repertoires of T cells infiltrating skin or GI tract showed only limited overlap with the TRB repertoires of T cells in blood. Across approximately 45 patients, TRB clonality was highly associated with recipient CMV seropositivity and CMV reactivation, and PTCy diversity was similar to diversity in CNI/methotrexate controls. At 1-2 months, donor-recipient similarity was low but rose over the first year, and the later blood repertoires were often dominated by donor CD8+ memory clones.

Related bone marrow donors provided peripheral blood samples on the day of marrow donation. Peripheral blood and bone marrow mononuclear cells were isolated by Ficoll-Hypaque density centrifugation and cryopreserved. This clone showed up many times. This clone's antigen is unknown. No clone much larger than this one lies a single base away; base qualities are absent. The receptor's source is a woman between 45 and 65 years old in good health and a related stem cell transplant donor. The chain employs TRBV9 and TRBJ2-1; TRBD2 fits 12 bases in the junction. Sequencing input: PBMCs. The CDR3 region reads CASRRTSGVYNEQFF. The DNA sequence is TGTGCCAGCAGACGGACTAGCGGGGTCTACAATGAGCAGTTCTTC.